This paragraph covers one T cell receptor beta chain sequence. The antigen is not known. The data were obtained in a study of T cell responses to AZD1222 COVID-19 vaccine. Study findings and constraints: White British ancestry dominated among donors, who included more females, and clonal diversity was possibly underestimated. Unmutated variant regions are reportedly targeted by nearly half of spike-specific TCRs. Along spike, vaccine-associated CD4 TCRs were found throughout, with dominance at 160-218 and 743-854. At study baseline, merely more than 5 AZD1222 recipients were seropositive.

Generated by immunoSEQ multiplex PCR, the TCRdb table keeps only in-frame clones and is missing some. The sample includes about 93,000 clones, around 87% seen only once; the top ten take under 3%. Trimming pared 8 bases from V and 8 bases from J, leaving 18 bases between. CDR1 is MNHEY, CDR2 SMNVEV, per germline (reference sequence). CDR3 length: 13 amino acids. Sample: peripheral blood, taken 28 days after the second AZD1222 dose. J is TRBJ1-2 and V is TRBV27; no firm D call. This receptor was taken from an adult who received the AZD1222 COVID-19 vaccine. The CDR3 nucleotides are TGTGCCAGCGACGGCCGCCACCGGCGGGGCTACACCTTC. Its protein product is CASDGRHRRGYTF.